Here is one T cell receptor (beta chain) with its context. Its target is unknown. Since a far larger clone is one base different, this is likely a read error. This specimen comes from a study of blood T cells in healthy people across ages. Whole-study results and caveats: It was held that diversity estimates obtained from one million T cells represented underestimates.

Using a J-beta primer mix together with a sample-barcoded 5' primer, a second PCR was run for about 6 to 12 cycles. Each CDR3 protein gets one entry after TCRdb re-called the 5' RACE reads with MiXCR. Of about 930,000 distinct CDR3 sequences in the sample, 25% to 35% were seen once. Isolated per sample were at least 7 million PBMCs. Another study also made use of these data, one on T cells of mothers and their children. Turning to that study: A few healthy Caucasian mothers and their six children donated.

The clonotype originates from a woman in her 40s in good health. Input material: blood.

CDR3 sequence reads: CASRLAGSSYNEQFF. CDR3 DNA sequence: TGTGCCAGCAGGTTAGCGGGGAGCTCCTACAATGAGCAGTTCTTC. The chain combines TRBV7-6 with TRBJ2-1, with 8 bases aligning to TRBD2. The CDR3 length is 15 residues. Germline CDR1 SGHVS, CDR2 FNYEAQ. Full variable domain (missing parts from reference TRBV7-6 and TRBJ2-1): GAGVSQSPRYKVTKRGQDVALRCDPISGHVSLYWYRQALGQGPEFLTYFNYEAQQDKSGLPNDRFSAERPEGSISTLTIQRTEQRDSAMYRCASRLAGSSYNEQFFGPGTRLTVL.